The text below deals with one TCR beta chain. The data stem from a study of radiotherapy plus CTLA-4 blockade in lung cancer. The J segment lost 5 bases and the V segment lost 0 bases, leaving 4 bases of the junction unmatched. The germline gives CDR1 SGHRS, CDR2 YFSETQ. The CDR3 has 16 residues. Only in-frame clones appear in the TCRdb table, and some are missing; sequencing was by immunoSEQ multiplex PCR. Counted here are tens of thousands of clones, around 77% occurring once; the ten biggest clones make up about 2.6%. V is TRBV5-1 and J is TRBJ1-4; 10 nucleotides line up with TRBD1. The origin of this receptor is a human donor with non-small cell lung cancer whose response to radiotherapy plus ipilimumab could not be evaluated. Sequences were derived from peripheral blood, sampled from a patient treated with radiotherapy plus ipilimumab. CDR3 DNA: TGCGCCAGCAGCTTGGATCCGGGACAGGGGAATGAAAAACTGTTTTTT. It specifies CASSLDPGQGNEKLFF.